The T cell receptor (beta chain) described here comes from a study of T cell responses to AZD1222 COVID-19 vaccine. Profiled with immunoSEQ multiplex PCR; TCRdb holds only in-frame clones, not every one. The sample consists of fewer than 150,000 clones, about 90% of them appearing once. As to this clone: The antigen is unknown.

Study-wide results and caveats: Donors, mostly white British, included more females; clonal diversity was possibly underestimated. There were vaccine-associated CD4 TCRs across spike, dominant at 160-218 and 743-854. When two AZD1222 doses had been given, Spike-specific TCR breadth and depth rose. Sampling that yielded the repertoires occurred only after the peak T cell response.

V lost 0 bases and J lost 0, with 16 bases in between. Germline V gene sequence: CDR1 SGHRS, CDR2 YFSETQ. The CDR3 is 18 residues long. The source is an adult in good health. The sample consisted of peripheral blood, taken on day 0 of AZD1222 vaccination. The chain links TRBV5-1 to TRBJ1-3, with a weak D call TRBD1 (5 bases). CDR3 region: CASSLVSTGANSGNTIYF. DNA of the CDR3: TGCGCCAGCAGCTTGGTCTCCACCGGGGCCAACTCTGGAAACACCATATATTTT. The full variable domain, its missing parts supplied by reference TRBV5-1 and TRBJ1-3, is KAGVTQTPRYLIKTRGQQVTLSCSPISGHRSVSWYQQTPGQGLQFLFEYFSETQRNKGNFPGRFSGRQFSNSRSEMNVSTLELGDSALYLCASSLVSTGANSGNTIYFGEGSWLTVV.